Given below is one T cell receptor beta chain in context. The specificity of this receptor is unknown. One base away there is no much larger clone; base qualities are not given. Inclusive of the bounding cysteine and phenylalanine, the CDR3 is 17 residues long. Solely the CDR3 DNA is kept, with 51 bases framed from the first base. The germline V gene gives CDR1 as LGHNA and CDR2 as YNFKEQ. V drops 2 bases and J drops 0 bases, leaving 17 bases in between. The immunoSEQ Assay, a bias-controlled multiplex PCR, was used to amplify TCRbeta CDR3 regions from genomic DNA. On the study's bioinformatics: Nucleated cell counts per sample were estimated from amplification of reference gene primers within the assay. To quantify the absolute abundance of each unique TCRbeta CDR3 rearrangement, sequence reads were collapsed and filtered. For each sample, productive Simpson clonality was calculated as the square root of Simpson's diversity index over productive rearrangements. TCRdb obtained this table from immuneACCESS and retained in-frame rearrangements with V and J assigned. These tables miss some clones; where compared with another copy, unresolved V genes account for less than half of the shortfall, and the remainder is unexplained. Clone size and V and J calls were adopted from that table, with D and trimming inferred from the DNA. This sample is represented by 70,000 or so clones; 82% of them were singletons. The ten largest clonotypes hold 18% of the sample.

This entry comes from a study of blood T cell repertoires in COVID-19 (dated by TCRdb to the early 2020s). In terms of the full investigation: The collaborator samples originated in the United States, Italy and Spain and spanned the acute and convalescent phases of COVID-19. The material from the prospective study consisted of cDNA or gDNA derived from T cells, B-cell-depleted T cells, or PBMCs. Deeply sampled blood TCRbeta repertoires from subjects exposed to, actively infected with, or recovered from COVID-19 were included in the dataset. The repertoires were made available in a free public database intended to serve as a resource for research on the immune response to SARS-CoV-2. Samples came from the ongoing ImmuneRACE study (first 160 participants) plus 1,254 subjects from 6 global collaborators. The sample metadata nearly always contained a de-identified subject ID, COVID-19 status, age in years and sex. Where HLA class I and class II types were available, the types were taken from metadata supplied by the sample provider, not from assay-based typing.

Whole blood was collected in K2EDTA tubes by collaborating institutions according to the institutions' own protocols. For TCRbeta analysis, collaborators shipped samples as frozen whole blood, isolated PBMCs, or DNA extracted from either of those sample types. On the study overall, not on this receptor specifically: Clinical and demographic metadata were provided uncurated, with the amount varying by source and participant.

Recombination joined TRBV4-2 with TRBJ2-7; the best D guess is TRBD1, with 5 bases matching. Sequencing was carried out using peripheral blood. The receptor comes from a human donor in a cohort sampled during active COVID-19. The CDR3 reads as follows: CASSQRSTGTSSYEQYF. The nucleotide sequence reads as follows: TGTGCCAGCAGCCAACGTTCCACAGGAACGAGCTCCTACGAGCAGTACTTC.